This T cell receptor (beta chain) was obtained from a study of cytomegalovirus exposure and HLA in healthy donors. Study-level results: In vitro checks showed that a few CMV-associated chains really do target CMV antigens. Common viral pathogens (according to a later analysis) appeared linked to several of the most significant clusters.

Details on this clone: Its antigen is as yet unknown.

V was pared by 2 bases and J by 0 bases, with 4 bases of the junction left unmatched. From germline, CDR1 is SGHRS and CDR2 YFSETQ. The CDR3 has 18 residues. PCR involved 60 Vbeta and 13 Jbeta primers. Method: immunoSEQ multiplex PCR; TCRdb's copy keeps in-frame clones and lacks some. The repertoire includes 140,000 to 150,000 clones, around 80% of them detected once, and roughly 1.9% sits in the top ten. The source is a man in his forties in good health and CMV-seronegative. The sample comprised PBMCs. The chain combines TRBV5-1 with TRBJ2-5; 16 nucleotides line up with TRBD2. Here the CDR3 reads CASSFGTSGRAYQETQYF. The CDR3 region has the DNA TGCGCCAGCAGCTTCGGGACTAGCGGGAGGGCCTACCAAGAGACCCAGTACTTC.